The clone carrying this T cell receptor (beta chain) was found many times. No antigen is known for it. Clinicians diagnosed patients from clinical symptoms, serum thyroxine and TRAb, thyroid ultrasound and orbital computed tomography. Amplification of TCR beta CDR3 regions was performed using RNA transcripts as template. When the TCR CDR3 underwent first-round RT-PCR, the HTBI primer set was used. TCRdb recomputed calls from the multiplex PCR reads with MiXCR, one row per CDR3 protein. The profile shows under 750,000 distinct CDR3 sequences, roughly 20% of them singletons. V dropped 6 bases and J dropped 2 bases, with 17 bases sitting between them. This CDR3 region has 15 residues. The data derive from a study of T cells in Graves' hyperthyroidism and ophthalmopathy. The study, taken as a whole, reports: Classification by a 13 V-J model distinguished ophthalmopathy from stable hyperthyroidism. Ophthalmopathy, as predicted by the model, came a median around 6 months after the prediction. Within blood appeared most thyroid clonotypes that had expanded above 0.001.

The chain links TRBV12-3 or TRBV12-4 to TRBJ2-7; D remains unclear. Sequencing used blood. This sequence was found in a woman aged 50 to 60 with Graves' hyperthyroidism that later progressed to Graves' ophthalmopathy. CDR3 DNA: TGTGCCAGCAGGAAGGACGGTAGGAAGCCCTACGAGCAGTACTTC. It encodes CASRKDGRKPYEQYF.